This is a list of T cell receptor beta chains from one sample in a study of blood T cell repertoires in COVID-19. Generated by immunoSEQ multiplex PCR, the TCRdb table keeps only in-frame clones and is missing some. Among over 200,000 clones listed, approximately 82% were seen once. The sample taken for sequencing was PBMCs or T cells enriched from blood (not recorded which). The receptors come from a man aged 40-49 years who had recovered from COVID-19. The CDR3 runs from the conserved cysteine through the conserved F or W. Fields, in order: clone size, V gene, J gene, D gene, CDR3 DNA, CDR3 protein. A D gene is named only where the DNA matches it firmly. Not all rows give a size; the values are once, few, many and, for expanded clones, a class.

clone_size: -
v_call: TRBV12-3/TRBV12-4
j_call: TRBJ2-5
d_call: -
cdr3_nt: TGTGCCAGCAGTAGACAGAGTGGGGAGACCCAGTACTTC
cdr3_aa: CASSRQSGETQYF

clone_size: -
v_call: TRBV6-5
j_call: TRBJ2-2
d_call: -
cdr3_nt: TGTGCCAGCAGGGACACGAACACCGGGGAGCTGTTTTTT
cdr3_aa: CASRDTNTGELFF

clone_size: -
v_call: TRBV5-1
j_call: TRBJ2-1
d_call: -
cdr3_nt: TGCGCCAGCAGCTTGGTTAGTCTAGTTCTAACAGAGCAGTTCTTC
cdr3_aa: CASSLVSLVLTEQFF

clone_size: -
v_call: TRBV7-2
j_call: TRBJ2-7
d_call: -
cdr3_nt: TGTGCCAGCAGCCCAGGGCCGGGTCAGATCTACGAGCAGTACTTC
cdr3_aa: CASSPGPGQIYEQYF

clone_size: few
v_call: TRBV3-1/TRBV3-2
j_call: TRBJ2-7
d_call: -
cdr3_nt: TGTGCCAGCAGCCAACGGGGCGAGCAGTACTTC
cdr3_aa: CASSQRGEQYF

clone_size: -
v_call: TRBV7-2
j_call: TRBJ1-1
d_call: -
cdr3_nt: TGTGCCAGCAGCTTAGGGGGGGGGACTGAAGCTTTCTTT
cdr3_aa: CASSLGGGTEAFF

clone_size: -
v_call: TRBV3-1/TRBV3-2
j_call: TRBJ1-2
d_call: -
cdr3_nt: TGTGCCAGCAGCCCCACAGAGCTTTCATATGGCTACACCTTC
cdr3_aa: CASSPTELSYGYTF

clone_size: -
v_call: TRBV4-2
j_call: TRBJ2-2
d_call: TRBD2
cdr3_nt: TGTGCCAGCAGCCAAGAGGGGACTAGCGAGGGCGGGGAGCTGTTTTTT
cdr3_aa: CASSQEGTSEGGELFF

clone_size: -
v_call: TRBV7-6
j_call: TRBJ1-2
d_call: -
cdr3_nt: TGTGCCAGCAGCTTAGGGACGACGGACTTTTATGGCTACACCTTC
cdr3_aa: CASSLGTTDFYGYTF

clone_size: -
v_call: TRBV7-9
j_call: TRBJ2-3
d_call: -
cdr3_nt: TGTGCCAGCAGCATCTCAGGGATAGATACGCAGTATTTT
cdr3_aa: CASSISGIDTQYF

clone_size: -
v_call: TRBV11-2
j_call: TRBJ1-2
d_call: TRBD1
cdr3_nt: TGTGCCAGCAGCTTAGGGACAGGATCCCGATTGGCTGGCTACACCTTC
cdr3_aa: CASSLGTGSRLAGYTF

clone_size: -
v_call: TRBV3-1/TRBV3-2
j_call: TRBJ2-7
d_call: TRBD2
cdr3_nt: TGTGCCAGCAGGGGGGGGACTGGCGAGCAGTACTTC
cdr3_aa: CASRGGTGEQYF

clone_size: few
v_call: TRBV27
j_call: TRBJ2-7
d_call: -
cdr3_nt: TGTGCCAGCAGTTGGGGCAGAAGCTACGAGCAGTACTTC
cdr3_aa: CASSWGRSYEQYF

clone_size: few
v_call: TRBV4-1
j_call: TRBJ1-5
d_call: -
cdr3_nt: TGCGCCAGCAGCCAAGGGTCAGGGCCGGGCAATCAGCCCCAGCATTTT
cdr3_aa: CASSQGSGPGNQPQHF

clone_size: -
v_call: TRBV28
j_call: TRBJ2-7
d_call: TRBD2
cdr3_nt: TGTGCCAGCAGTTCCACGACTAGCGGGCCCTACGAGCAGTACTTC
cdr3_aa: CASSSTTSGPYEQYF

clone_size: -
v_call: TRBV9
j_call: TRBJ2-2
d_call: -
cdr3_nt: TGTGCCAGCAGCGCCACTAGCGGGGAGCTGTTTTTT
cdr3_aa: CASSATSGELFF

clone_size: -
v_call: TRBV5-5
j_call: TRBJ1-6
d_call: TRBD1
cdr3_nt: TGTGCCAGCAGCAAGACAGGGGGTTCACCCCTCCACTTT
cdr3_aa: CASSKTGGSPLHF

clone_size: once
v_call: TRBV9
j_call: TRBJ1-1
d_call: TRBD1
cdr3_nt: TGTGCCAGCAGCCCTCGGACAGGGCACACTGAAGCTTTCTTT
cdr3_aa: CASSPRTGHTEAFF

clone_size: -
v_call: TRBV29-1
j_call: TRBJ1-1
d_call: TRBD1
cdr3_nt: TGCAGCGTTTGGACAGGAGGCACTGAAGCTTTCTTT
cdr3_aa: CSVWTGGTEAFF

clone_size: -
v_call: TRBV6-5
j_call: TRBJ2-2
d_call: TRBD1
cdr3_nt: TGTGCCACAAGGAGACAGGGGACGAACACCGGGGAGCTGTTTTTT
cdr3_aa: CATRRQGTNTGELFF

clone_size: -
v_call: TRBV5-1
j_call: TRBJ1-2
d_call: TRBD1
cdr3_nt: TGCGCCAGCAGCTCGACAGGGAACTATGGCTACACCTTC
cdr3_aa: CASSSTGNYGYTF

clone_size: -
v_call: TRBV2
j_call: TRBJ1-6
d_call: -
cdr3_nt: TGTGCCAGCAGTGAACAGGCGGGATCACCCCTCCACTTT
cdr3_aa: CASSEQAGSPLHF

clone_size: -
v_call: TRBV5-5
j_call: TRBJ1-2
d_call: -
cdr3_nt: TGTGCCAGCAGCTTGGCCCCTTTAGGAGGTGGCTACACCTTC
cdr3_aa: CASSLAPLGGGYTF

clone_size: -
v_call: TRBV19
j_call: TRBJ1-5
d_call: -
cdr3_nt: TGTGCCAGTACCAAGACATTTGCTTATAGCAATCAGCCCCAGCATTTT
cdr3_aa: CASTKTFAYSNQPQHF